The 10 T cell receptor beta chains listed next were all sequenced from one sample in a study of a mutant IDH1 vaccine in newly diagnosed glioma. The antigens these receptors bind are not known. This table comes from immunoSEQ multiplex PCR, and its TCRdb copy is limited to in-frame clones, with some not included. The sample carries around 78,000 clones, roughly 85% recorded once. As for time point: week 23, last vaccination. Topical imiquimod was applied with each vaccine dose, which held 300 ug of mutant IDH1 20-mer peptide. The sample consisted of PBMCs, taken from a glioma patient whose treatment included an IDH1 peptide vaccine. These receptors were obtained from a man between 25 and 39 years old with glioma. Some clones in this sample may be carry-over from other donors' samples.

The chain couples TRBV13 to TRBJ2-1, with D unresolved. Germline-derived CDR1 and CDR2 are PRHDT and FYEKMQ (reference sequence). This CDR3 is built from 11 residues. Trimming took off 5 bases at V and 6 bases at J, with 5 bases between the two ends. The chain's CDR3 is CASSAINEQFF. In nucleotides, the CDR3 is TGTGCCAGCAGCGCGATCAATGAGCAGTTCTTC.

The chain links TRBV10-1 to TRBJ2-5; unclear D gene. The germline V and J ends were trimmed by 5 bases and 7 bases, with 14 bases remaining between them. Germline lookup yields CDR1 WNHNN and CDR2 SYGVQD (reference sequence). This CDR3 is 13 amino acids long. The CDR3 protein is CASSQSVPGTQYF. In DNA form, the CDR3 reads TGCGCCAGCAGTCAGAGCGTCCCCGGGACCCAGTACTTC.

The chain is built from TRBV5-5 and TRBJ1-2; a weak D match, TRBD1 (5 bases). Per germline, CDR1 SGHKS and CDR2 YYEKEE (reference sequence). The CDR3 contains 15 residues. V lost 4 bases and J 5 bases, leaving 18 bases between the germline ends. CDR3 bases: TGTGCCAGCAGCCTACAGGTCGGCGAGGGTTATGGCTACACCTTC. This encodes CASSLQVGEGYGYTF.

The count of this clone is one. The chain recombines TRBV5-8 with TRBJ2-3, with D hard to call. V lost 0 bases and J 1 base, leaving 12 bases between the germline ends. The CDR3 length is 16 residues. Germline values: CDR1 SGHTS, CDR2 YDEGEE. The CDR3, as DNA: TGTGCCAGCAGCTTGGGTGGGATGGTGGGCACAGATACGCAGTATTTT. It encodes CASSLGGMVGTDTQYF.

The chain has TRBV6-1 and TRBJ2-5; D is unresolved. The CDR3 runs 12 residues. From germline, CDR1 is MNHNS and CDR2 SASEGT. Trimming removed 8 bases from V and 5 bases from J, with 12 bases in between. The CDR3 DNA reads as TGTGCCAGCGTTCTTCTGGGGGAGACCCAGTACTTC. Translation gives CASVLLGETQYF.

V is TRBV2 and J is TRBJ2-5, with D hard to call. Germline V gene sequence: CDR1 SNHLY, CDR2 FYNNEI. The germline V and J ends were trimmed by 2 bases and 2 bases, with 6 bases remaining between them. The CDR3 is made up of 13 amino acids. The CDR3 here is CASSERRQETQYF. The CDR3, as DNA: TGTGCCAGCAGTGAAAGGCGGCAAGAGACCCAGTACTTC.

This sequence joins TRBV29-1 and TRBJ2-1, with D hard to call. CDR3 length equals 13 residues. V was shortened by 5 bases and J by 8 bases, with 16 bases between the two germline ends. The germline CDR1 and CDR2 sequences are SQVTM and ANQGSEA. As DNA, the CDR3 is TGCAGCGTTACCGTATTGGCGACCCATGAGCAGTTCTTC. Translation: CSVTVLATHEQFF.

This CDR3 reads CASSLVSGGSYEQYF. The CDR3 DNA reads TGTGCCAGCAGCTTGGTTAGCGGGGGCTCCTACGAGCAGTACTTC. The chain uses TRBV5-4 and TRBJ2-7; 9 bases fit TRBD2. The CDR3 runs 15 residues. The germline V gene has CDR1 SGHNT and CDR2 YYREEE (reference sequence). The J segment lost 0 bases and the V segment lost 0 bases, leaving 1 base of the junction unmatched.

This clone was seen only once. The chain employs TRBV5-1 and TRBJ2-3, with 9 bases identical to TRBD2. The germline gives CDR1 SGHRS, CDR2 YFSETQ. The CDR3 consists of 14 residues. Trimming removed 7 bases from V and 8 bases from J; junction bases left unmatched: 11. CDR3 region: CASLSGRTGGTQYF. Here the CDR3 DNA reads TGCGCCAGCCTTAGCGGGAGAACCGGGGGTACGCAGTATTTT.

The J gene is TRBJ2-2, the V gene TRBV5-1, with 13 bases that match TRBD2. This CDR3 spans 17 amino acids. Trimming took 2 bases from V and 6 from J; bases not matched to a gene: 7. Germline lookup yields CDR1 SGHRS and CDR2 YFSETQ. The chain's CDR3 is CASSLGTSGRGSGELFF. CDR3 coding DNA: TGCGCCAGCAGCTTAGGAACTAGCGGGAGGGGATCCGGGGAGCTGTTTTTT.